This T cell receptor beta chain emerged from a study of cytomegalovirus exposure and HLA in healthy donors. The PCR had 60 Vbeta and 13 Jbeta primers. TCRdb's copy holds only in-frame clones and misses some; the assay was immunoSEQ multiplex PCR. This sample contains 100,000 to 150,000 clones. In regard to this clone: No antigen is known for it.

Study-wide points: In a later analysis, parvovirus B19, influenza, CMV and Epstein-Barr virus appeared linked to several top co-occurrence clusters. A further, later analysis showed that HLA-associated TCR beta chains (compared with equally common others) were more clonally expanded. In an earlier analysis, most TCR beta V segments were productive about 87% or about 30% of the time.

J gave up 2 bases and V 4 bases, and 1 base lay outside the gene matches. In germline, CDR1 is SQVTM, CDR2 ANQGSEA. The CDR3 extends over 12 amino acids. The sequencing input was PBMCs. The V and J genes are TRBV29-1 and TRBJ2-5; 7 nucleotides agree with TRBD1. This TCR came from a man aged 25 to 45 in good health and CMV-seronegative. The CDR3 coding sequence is TGCAGCGTTGGGGGACAGCAAGAGACCCAGTACTTC. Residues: CSVGGQQETQYF.